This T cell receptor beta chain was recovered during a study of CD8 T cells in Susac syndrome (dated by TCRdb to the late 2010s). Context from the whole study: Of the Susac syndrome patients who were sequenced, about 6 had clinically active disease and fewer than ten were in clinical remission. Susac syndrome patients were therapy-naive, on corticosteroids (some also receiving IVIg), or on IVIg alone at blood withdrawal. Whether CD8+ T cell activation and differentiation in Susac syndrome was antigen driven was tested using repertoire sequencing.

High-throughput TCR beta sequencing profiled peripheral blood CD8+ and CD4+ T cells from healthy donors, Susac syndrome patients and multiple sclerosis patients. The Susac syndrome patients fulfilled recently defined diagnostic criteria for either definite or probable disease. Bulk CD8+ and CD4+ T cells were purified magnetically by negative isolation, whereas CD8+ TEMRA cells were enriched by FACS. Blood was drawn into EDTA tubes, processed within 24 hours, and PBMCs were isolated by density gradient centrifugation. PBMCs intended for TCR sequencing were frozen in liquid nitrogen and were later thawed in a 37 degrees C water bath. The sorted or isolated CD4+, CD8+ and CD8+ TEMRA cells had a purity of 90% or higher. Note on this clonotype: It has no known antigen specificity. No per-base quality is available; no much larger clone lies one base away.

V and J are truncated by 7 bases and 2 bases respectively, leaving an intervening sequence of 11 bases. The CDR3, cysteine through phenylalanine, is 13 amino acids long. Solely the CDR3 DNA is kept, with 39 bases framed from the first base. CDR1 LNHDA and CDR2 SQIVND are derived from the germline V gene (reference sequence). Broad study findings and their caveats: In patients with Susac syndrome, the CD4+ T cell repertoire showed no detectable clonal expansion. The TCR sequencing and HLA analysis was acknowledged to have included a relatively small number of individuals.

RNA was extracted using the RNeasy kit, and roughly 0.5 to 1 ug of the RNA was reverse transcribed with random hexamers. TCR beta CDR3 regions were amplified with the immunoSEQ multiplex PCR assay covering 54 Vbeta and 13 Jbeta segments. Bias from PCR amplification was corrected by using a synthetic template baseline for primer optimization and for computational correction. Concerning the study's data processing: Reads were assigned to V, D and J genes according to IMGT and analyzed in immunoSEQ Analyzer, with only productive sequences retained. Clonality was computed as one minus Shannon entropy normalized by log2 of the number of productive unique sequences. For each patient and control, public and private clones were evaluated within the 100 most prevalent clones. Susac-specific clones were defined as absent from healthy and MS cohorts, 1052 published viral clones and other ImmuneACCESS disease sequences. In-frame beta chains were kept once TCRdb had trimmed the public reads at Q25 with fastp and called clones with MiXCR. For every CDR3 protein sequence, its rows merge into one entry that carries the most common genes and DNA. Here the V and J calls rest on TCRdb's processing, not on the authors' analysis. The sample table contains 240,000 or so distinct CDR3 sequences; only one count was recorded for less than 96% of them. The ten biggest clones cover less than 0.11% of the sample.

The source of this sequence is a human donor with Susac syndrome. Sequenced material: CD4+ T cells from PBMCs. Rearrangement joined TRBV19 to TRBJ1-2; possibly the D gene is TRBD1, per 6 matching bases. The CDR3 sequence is CASTSGQNYGYTF. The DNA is TGTGCCAGTACCTCCGGACAGAACTATGGCTACACCTTC.